This T cell receptor (beta chain) was identified during a study of blood T cell repertoires in COVID-19. On the study more broadly: Acute and convalescent COVID-19 specimens originated in the United States, Italy and Spain. PBMCs, B-cell-depleted T cells, or T cells were the source of the cDNA or gDNA that made up the material.

Germline trimming cut 0 bases from V and 1 base from J; bases unmatched to any gene: 3. This CDR3 is built from 16 residues. Germline CDR1 and CDR2: SEHNR and FQNEAQ (reference sequence). As handled by the study authors: Reference gene primers were amplified, and this amplification served to estimate nucleated cell counts. Clones were sequenced by immunoSEQ multiplex PCR, and TCRdb holds only the in-frame ones, with some missing. V, J and clone size are those of that table, while D and trimming were read from the DNA. Found here are fewer than 200,000 clones, roughly 89% of them singletons; the top ten hold 3% to 4.5%.

The sample taken for sequencing was peripheral blood. The V call is TRBV7-9, the J call TRBJ1-5, with 7 bases identical to TRBD1. This clonotype originated in a woman aged 55-70 years who had recovered from COVID-19. Here the CDR3 reads CASSLAPRGSNQPQHF. As DNA, the CDR3 is TGTGCCAGCAGCTTAGCGCCCAGGGGGAGCAATCAGCCCCAGCATTTT.